This T cell receptor (beta chain) was documented in a study of regulatory T cells in long-lasting Graves disease. Noted time point: newly diagnosed GD, antithyroid drugs for less than 3 months. Generation of the TCR library employed RNA extracted from PBMCs. Peripheral blood, about 9 milliliters of it, was drawn into EDTA tubes. Building the TCR beta libraries relied on iRepertoire HTBI primers, and CDR3 regions underwent Arm-PCR. TCRdb independently ran MiXCR on the multiplex PCR reads; one entry per CDR3 protein. The table includes approximately 400,000 distinct CDR3 sequences, about 16% detected once. Trimming cost V 4 bases and J 0 bases, with 7 bases left between them. Germline CDR1 and CDR2: MNHEY and SMNVEV (reference sequence). This CDR3 is built from 14 residues. This clonotype has at least ten counts. Its antigen is undetermined. General study results and limits: TRBV28, TRBJ1-2 and TRBJ2-5 were favored in persistent disease. New patients shared 950 to 1,000 public clonotypes, fewer than the approximately 2,700 shared by persistent patients.

The same data also went into a second study, on T cells in Graves' hyperthyroidism and ophthalmopathy.

This sequence was found in a woman aged 25-40 years with Graves disease. The genes are TRBV27 and TRBJ2-4; D is unclear. Sample: peripheral blood mononuclear cells (PBMCs), taken at new diagnosis, from a patient treated with antithyroid drugs. For the CDR3, the DNA is TGTGCCAGCAGTTCCCCCCTAGCCAAAAACATTCAGTACTTC. Translation: CASSSPLAKNIQYF.